These 22 T cell receptor beta chains came from one sample sequenced in a study of blood T cell repertoires in COVID-19. Sequencing used immunoSEQ multiplex PCR; TCRdb keeps in-frame clones, though not all of them. The sample contains about 52,000 clones, over 85% of which appear only once. The sequenced material came from peripheral blood. The receptors originated from a man older than 75 with active or convalescent COVID-19.

This clone appeared a few times. The chain joins TRBV10-1 to TRBJ2-1; 7 nucleotides line up with TRBD1. V trimming: 5 bases; J trimming: 11 bases; junction bases outside the gene matches: 9. This CDR3 has 13 residues. CDR1 is WNHNN, CDR2 SYGVQD, per germline (reference sequence). The CDR3 DNA reads TGCGCCAGCAGTAGACAGGGTGGTACCCAGCAGTTCTTC. Translation: CASSRQGGTQQFF.

This clone has only one observation. The V call is TRBV7-2, the J call TRBJ2-7; 8 positions agree with TRBD2. The CDR3 spans 14 residues. Trimming at V came to 6 bases and at J to 3 bases, leaving 7 bases not matched to a gene. Germline V lookup: CDR1 SGHTA, CDR2 FQGNSA. The CDR3 nucleotides are TGTGCCAGCAGTCCCAGCGGGAGTTACTACGAGCAGTACTTC. Protein sequence: CASSPSGSYYEQYF.

This clone was found once. This chain uses TRBV5-1 with TRBJ2-6; a weak D match, TRBD1 (5 bases). This CDR3 is built from 16 residues. The V end was cut by 2 bases, the J end by 4 bases, with 13 bases between. Germline assignment: CDR1 SGHRS and CDR2 YFSETQ. The CDR3 DNA reads as TGCGCCAGCAGCTTACAGGCTCTTGGAGGGGCCAACGTCCTGACTTTC. It specifies CASSLQALGGANVLTF.

Here the CDR3 reads CAIHRDGTQYF. The CDR3 DNA is TGTGCCATCCACAGGGACGGTACGCAGTATTTT. The chain has TRBV10-3 and TRBJ2-3; possible D gene TRBD1, 6 bases. This CDR3 spans 11 amino acids. Germline V CDR1 and CDR2: ENHRY, SYGVKD. V was pared by 8 bases and J by 8 bases, with 11 bases between.

This chain uses TRBV7-9 with TRBJ1-1, with D uncertain. Trimming removed 5 bases from V and 4 bases from J, with 8 bases in between. The CDR3 sequence is 12 residues long. Germline V CDR1 and CDR2: SEHNR, FQNEAQ (reference sequence). CDR3 coding DNA: TGTGCCAGCAGCGAGACGGGCACTGAAGCTTTCTTT. It is translated as CASSETGTEAFF.

The chain couples TRBV29-1 to TRBJ2-1, with a tentative D call TRBD2 (6 bases). The CDR3 contains 12 residues. The germline V gene encodes CDR1 SQVTM and CDR2 ANQGSEA. Deletions cut 5 bases from V and 9 bases from J, with 14 bases between. The CDR3 loop reads CSVLVGGVEQFF. Written as DNA, the CDR3 is TGCAGCGTTTTGGTCGGGGGAGTTGAGCAGTTCTTC.

This clone was counted a single time. This chain connects TRBV5-1 to TRBJ2-3; 7 nucleotides align to TRBD1. CDR1 and CDR2 (germline): SGHRS, YFSETQ. J was trimmed by 1 base and V by 4 bases; bases with no gene match: 3. The CDR3 loop spans 14 amino acids. CDR3 amino acids: CASSPGQRTDTQYF. DNA of the CDR3: TGCGCCAGCAGCCCGGGACAGCGCACAGATACGCAGTATTTT.

This chain joins TRBV4-1 and TRBJ2-3; 9 nucleotides match TRBD2. This CDR3 has 16 residues. In germline, CDR1 is MGHRA, CDR2 YSYEKL. The V gene end was trimmed by 0 bases and the J gene end by 2 bases; junction bases not matched to a gene: 3. CDR3 in DNA: TGCGCCAGCAGCCAAGAACTAGCGGGCCACACAGATACGCAGTATTTT. Amino acid sequence: CASSQELAGHTDTQYF.

This clone was counted only a few times. The chain employs TRBV29-1 and TRBJ1-3, with D possibly being TRBD1 (6 bases). Germline CDR1 reads SQVTM; CDR2 reads ANQGSEA. Trimming stripped 5 bases from V and 0 bases from J, with 8 bases between. The CDR3 has 13 amino acids. The DNA of the CDR3 is TGCAGCGTTAGACAGGACTCTGGAAACACCATATATTTT. This translates into CSVRQDSGNTIYF.

The genes are TRBV2 and TRBJ2-5; TRBD1 aligns across 9 bases. Germline values: CDR1 SNHLY, CDR2 FYNNEI. J gave up 4 bases and V 3 bases, and 6 bases lay outside the gene matches. CDR3 length equals 15 residues. CDR3 bases: TGTGCCAGCAGTGATTCGCGACAGGGGGGAGAGACCCAGTACTTC. It is translated as CASSDSRQGGETQYF. The full variable domain, rest sourced from reference TRBV2 and TRBJ2-5, is EPEVTQTPSHQVTQMGQEVILRCVPISNHLYFYWYRQILGQKVEFLVSFYNNEISEKSEIFDDQFSVERPDGSNFTLKIRSTKLEDSAMYFCASSDSRQGGETQYFGPGTRLLVL.

This clone was detected only once. CDR3 amino acids: CASTTAGQSTDTQYF. In DNA, the CDR3 is TGTGCCAGCACCACTGCTGGACAGAGCACAGATACGCAGTATTTT. V usage is TRBV6-5 and J usage is TRBJ2-3; perhaps TRBD1 as D (6 bases). The CDR3 has 15 amino acids. Trimming removed 7 bases from V and 0 bases from J, with 14 bases in between. Per germline, CDR1 MNHEY and CDR2 SVGAGI.

The CDR3 nucleotides are TGTGCCAGCAGCCAAGGGCCCCCGTCCAATGAGCAGTTCTTC. Its protein product is CASSQGPPSNEQFF. The J gene is TRBJ2-1, the V gene TRBV4-2; D is unclear. Trimming took off 1 base at V and 6 bases at J, with 10 bases between the two ends. Per the germline V gene, CDR1 is LGHNA and CDR2 is YNFKEQ. The CDR3 spans 14 residues.

The chain is built from TRBV7-2 and TRBJ1-6, with 11 bases matching TRBD1. The J segment lost 9 bases and the V segment lost 1 base, leaving 8 bases of the junction unmatched. The CDR3 contains 17 residues. CDR1 is SGHTA, CDR2 FQGNSA, per germline. The CDR3 DNA reads TGTGCCAGCAGCTTAGTGGGAGGACAGGGGGCCAGTTCACCCCTCCACTTT. Residues: CASSLVGGQGASSPLHF. The full variable domain, completed using reference TRBV7-2 and TRBJ1-6, is GAGVSQSPSNKVTEKGKDVELRCDPISGHTALYWYRQSLGQGLEFLIYFQGNSAPDKSGLPSDRFSAERTGGSVSTLTIQRTQQEDSAVYLCASSLVGGQGASSPLHFGNGTRLTVT.

This chain uses TRBV28 with TRBJ2-5, with a tentative D call TRBD2 (5 bases). The CDR3 totals 20 residues. V was cut by 5 bases and J by 2 bases, with 30 bases left in between. Germline V gene sequence: CDR1 MDHEN, CDR2 SYDVKM. Written as DNA, the CDR3 is TGTGCCAGCAGTCCCAACCCTGCGAGCGGCGATATCCAGAGACAAGAGACCCAGTACTTC. Translating gives CASSPNPASGDIQRQETQYF. Full variable domain (remainder filled in from reference TRBV28 and TRBJ2-5): DVKVTQSSRYLVKRTGEKVFLECVQDMDHENMFWYRQDPGLGLRLIYFSYDVKMKEKGDIPEGYSVSREKKERFSLILESASTNQTSMYLCASSPNPASGDIQRQETQYFGPGTRLLVL.

The V call is TRBV10-2, the J call TRBJ1-4; tentatively, D is TRBD1 (5 bases). Trimming left V 4 bases short and J 8 bases short, with 14 bases between. Germline values: CDR1 WSHSY, CDR2 SAAADI. The CDR3 has 14 residues. CDR3 nucleotide sequence: TGCGCCAGCAGTGTAGGGGCGCAAAGGGAAAAACTGTTTTTT. Amino acids: CASSVGAQREKLFF.

This clone was detected a few times. The chain employs TRBV3-1 (or the pseudogene TRBV3-2) and TRBJ1-2; TRBD1 matches 11 bases. Germline V gene sequence: CDR1 LGHDT, CDR2 YNNKEL (reference sequence). Trimming cost V 7 bases and J 8 bases; bases outside gene matches: 9. This CDR3 spans 14 amino acids. CDR3 sequence reads: CASTPGQGDEGYTF. The CDR3 DNA follows: TGTGCCAGCACGCCGGGACAGGGGGATGAGGGCTACACCTTC.

This clone was detected only a few times. This chain links TRBV4-3 with TRBJ2-1, with 11 positions matching TRBD2. Per germline, CDR1 LGHNA and CDR2 YSLEER. The CDR3 runs to 15 residues. V dropped 6 bases and J dropped 7; count of bases not matched to a gene: 8. The CDR3 is CASSLLAGAGNEQFF. Here the CDR3 DNA reads TGCGCCAGCAGTCTACTAGCGGGAGCGGGAAATGAGCAGTTCTTC.

The chain links TRBV6-1 to TRBJ1-2; D perhaps matches TRBD1 (6 bases). This CDR3 contains 13 residues. V dropped 6 bases and J dropped 5 bases, with 13 bases sitting between them. Germline values: CDR1 MNHNS, CDR2 SASEGT. The CDR3 nucleotides read TGTGCCAGCAGCCAGGGGCAGGGATATGGCTACACCTTC. Its protein product is CASSQGQGYGYTF.

The chain is built from TRBV11-1 and TRBJ1-1; 8 bases map to TRBD1. V was pared by 3 bases and J by 5 bases, with 2 bases of the junction left unmatched. Germline CDR1 SGHAT, CDR2 FQDESV (reference sequence). This CDR3 spans 13 amino acids. CDR3 in amino acids: CASSLGQATEAFF. The CDR3 DNA follows: TGTGCCAGCAGCTTGGGACAGGCGACTGAAGCTTTCTTT.

This clone was detected once. The chain links TRBV9 to TRBJ1-1; TRBD1 might be the D (5 bases). The CDR3 covers 13 residues. CDR1 is SGDLS, CDR2 YYNGEE, per germline. The germline V and J ends were trimmed by 4 bases and 6 bases, with 13 bases remaining between them. The CDR3 nucleotides are TGTGCCAGCAGCCCCTCGGACATCTCTGAAGCTTTCTTT. It translates to CASSPSDISEAFF.

This rearrangement joins TRBV19 to TRBJ1-5; TRBD1 matches at 7 bases. This CDR3 spans 15 amino acids. V trimming: 5 bases; J trimming: 0 bases; junction bases outside the gene matches: 4. The germline gives CDR1 LNHDA, CDR2 SQIVND (reference sequence). The CDR3 bases are TGTGCCAGTAGTGACAGGGCTTATAGCAATCAGCCCCAGCATTTT. This encodes CASSDRAYSNQPQHF.

The chain joins TRBV18 to TRBJ1-1, with D uncertain. The germline V and J ends were trimmed by 5 bases and 5 bases, with 6 bases remaining between them. The CDR3 spans 11 residues. Looked up from germline, CDR1 is KGHSH and CDR2 is LQKENI. The CDR3 is CASSLNTEAFF. The CDR3 DNA reads TGTGCCAGCTCATTAAATACTGAAGCTTTCTTT.